These T cell receptor beta chains were read from a single sample in a study of response to subunit inactivated influenza vaccine. Using its own MiXCR run on the RT-PCR reads, TCRdb lists one record per CDR3 protein. The repertoire holds hundreds of thousands of distinct CDR3 sequences, with approximately 17% as singletons. The sequencing here drew on PBMCs from blood, taken 4 to 6 days after vaccination. These TCRs come from a man aged 50-60 years who received an inactivated influenza vaccine. The CDR3 runs from the conserved cysteine through the conserved F or W. A D gene is named only where the DNA matches it firmly. Where a row states a size, it is once, few, many or the class of an expanded clone; other rows omit it.

cdr3_aa: CSASSGRLETQYF
cdr3_nt: TGCAGTGCTAGTTCCGGCAGGCTCGAGACCCAGTACTTC
clone_size: few
j_call: TRBJ2-5
d_call: NA
v_call: TRBV20-1

cdr3_aa: CSVSKGGGTEAFF
cdr3_nt: TGCAGCGTGTCAAAGGGGGGAGGCACTGAAGCTTTCTTT
clone_size: few
j_call: TRBJ1-1
d_call: NA
v_call: TRBV29-1

cdr3_aa: CASSYTSAFGTEAFF
cdr3_nt: TGTGCCAGCAGTTACACGTCTGCCTTTGGGACTGAAGCTTTCTTT
clone_size: NA
j_call: TRBJ1-1
d_call: NA
v_call: TRBV6-5

cdr3_aa: CASSYSVGGANVLTF
cdr3_nt: TGTGCCAGCAGTTATTCGGTCGGTGGGGCCAACGTCCTGACTTTC
clone_size: many
j_call: TRBJ2-6
d_call: NA
v_call: TRBV6-2/TRBV6-3

cdr3_aa: CASSGRLAGGAYEQYF
cdr3_nt: TGTGCCAGCAGTGGGCGACTAGCGGGAGGAGCCTACGAGCAGTACTTC
clone_size: NA
j_call: TRBJ2-7
d_call: TRBD2
v_call: TRBV6-2/TRBV6-3

cdr3_aa: CASTELPVESRYGYTF
cdr3_nt: TGTGCCAGCACCGAATTACCCGTCGAGTCTCGGTATGGCTACACCTTC
clone_size: few
j_call: TRBJ1-2
d_call: NA
v_call: TRBV12-3/TRBV12-4

cdr3_aa: CASSFWASSSWETQYF
cdr3_nt: TGTGCCAGCAGTTTTTGGGCCAGCTCTAGTTGGGAGACCCAGTACTTC
clone_size: NA
j_call: TRBJ2-5
d_call: NA
v_call: TRBV12-3/TRBV12-4

cdr3_aa: CSATGGTSGGQETQYF
cdr3_nt: TGCAGTGCTACAGGGGGGACTAGCGGGGGGCAAGAGACCCAGTACTTC
clone_size: NA
j_call: TRBJ2-5
d_call: TRBD2
v_call: TRBV20-1

cdr3_aa: CSARVTGTDTQYF
cdr3_nt: TGCAGTGCTAGAGTCACCGGCACAGATACGCAGTATTTT
clone_size: NA
j_call: TRBJ2-3
d_call: NA
v_call: TRBV20-1

cdr3_aa: CATSEIGSSTDTQYF
cdr3_nt: TGTGCCACCAGTGAAATAGGGTCTTCCACAGATACGCAGTATTTT
clone_size: NA
j_call: TRBJ2-3
d_call: NA
v_call: TRBV24-1

cdr3_aa: CASSPRVVLGITDTQYF
cdr3_nt: TGTGCCAGCAGCCCGCGCGTTGTACTAGGGATTACAGATACGCAGTATTTT
clone_size: NA
j_call: TRBJ2-3
d_call: NA
v_call: TRBV7-2

cdr3_aa: CASSSMVGNQPQHF
cdr3_nt: TGTGCCAGCAGCTCGATGGTTGGCAATCAGCCCCAGCATTTT
clone_size: NA
j_call: TRBJ1-5
d_call: NA
v_call: TRBV7-9

cdr3_aa: CASQPTRTGWGKQFF
cdr3_nt: TGCGCCAGCCAGCCGACTCGGACAGGGTGGGGTAAGCAGTTCTTC
clone_size: many
j_call: TRBJ2-1
d_call: TRBD1
v_call: TRBV10-2

cdr3_aa: CASSTFITHQPQHF
cdr3_nt: TGTGCCAGCAGTACCTTTATTACTCATCAGCCCCAGCATTTT
clone_size: few
j_call: TRBJ1-5
d_call: NA
v_call: TRBV28

cdr3_aa: CSVGRGLQETQYF
cdr3_nt: TGCAGCGTTGGTAGGGGGTTACAAGAGACCCAGTACTTC
clone_size: once
j_call: TRBJ2-5
d_call: NA
v_call: TRBV29-1

cdr3_aa: CSVGLENTEAFF
cdr3_nt: TGCAGCGTGGGACTGGAGAACACTGAAGCTTTCTTT
clone_size: many
j_call: TRBJ1-1
d_call: NA
v_call: TRBV29-1

cdr3_aa: CASSRARGGAYTEAFF
cdr3_nt: TGCGCCAGCAGCCGGGCGCGCGGCGGAGCCTACACTGAAGCTTTCTTT
clone_size: NA
j_call: TRBJ1-1
d_call: NA
v_call: TRBV5-1

cdr3_aa: CASSLTVSYEQYF
cdr3_nt: TGTGCCAGCAGTCTGACAGTCTCCTACGAGCAGTACTTC
clone_size: many
j_call: TRBJ2-7
d_call: NA
v_call: TRBV6-1

cdr3_aa: CASCLYSNQPQHF
cdr3_nt: TGTGCCAGCTGCTTGTATAGCAATCAGCCCCAGCATTTT
clone_size: NA
j_call: TRBJ1-5
d_call: NA
v_call: TRBV6-1

cdr3_aa: CSVVGAQETQYF
cdr3_nt: TGCAGCGTTGTGGGGGCACAAGAGACCCAGTACTTC
clone_size: many
j_call: TRBJ2-5
d_call: NA
v_call: TRBV29-1

cdr3_aa: CASSLNAVEVSYEQYF
cdr3_nt: TGCGCCAGCAGCTTGAACGCGGTAGAGGTTTCCTACGAGCAGTACTTC
clone_size: NA
j_call: TRBJ2-7
d_call: NA
v_call: TRBV5-1

cdr3_aa: CSAPFWRGGLTDTQYF
cdr3_nt: TGCAGTGCCCCCTTTTGGCGGGGGGGCCTCACAGATACGCAGTATTTT
clone_size: NA
j_call: TRBJ2-3
d_call: TRBD2
v_call: TRBV20-1

cdr3_aa: CSASAQGGSGNTIYF
cdr3_nt: TGCAGTGCTAGCGCACAGGGCGGCTCTGGAAACACCATATATTTT
clone_size: NA
j_call: TRBJ1-3
d_call: NA
v_call: TRBV20-1

cdr3_aa: CSARVGAGWTNEKLFF
cdr3_nt: TGCAGTGCTAGGGTGGGGGCTGGCTGGACTAATGAAAAACTGTTTTTT
clone_size: few
j_call: TRBJ1-4
d_call: NA
v_call: TRBV20-1

cdr3_aa: CAISTGTAAYEQYF
cdr3_nt: TGTGCCATCAGTACCGGGACAGCCGCCTACGAGCAGTACTTC
clone_size: NA
j_call: TRBJ2-7
d_call: TRBD1
v_call: TRBV10-3

cdr3_aa: CANSRSVSTDTQYF
cdr3_nt: TGTGCCAACAGCCGTAGCGTCAGCACAGATACGCAGTATTTT
clone_size: NA
j_call: TRBJ2-3
d_call: NA
v_call: TRBV7-2

cdr3_aa: CSARDLWTGGRYEQYF
cdr3_nt: TGCAGTGCTAGAGATCTATGGACAGGGGGACGGTACGAGCAGTACTTC
clone_size: NA
j_call: TRBJ2-7
d_call: TRBD1
v_call: TRBV20-1

cdr3_aa: CASSFRTSRADTQYF
cdr3_nt: TGTGCCAGCAGCTTTCGGACTAGCCGGGCAGATACGCAGTATTTT
clone_size: NA
j_call: TRBJ2-3
d_call: TRBD2
v_call: TRBV7-2

cdr3_aa: CSARDPWRGETQYF
cdr3_nt: TGCAGTGCTAGAGACCCTTGGAGGGGAGAGACCCAGTACTTC
clone_size: NA
j_call: TRBJ2-5
d_call: NA
v_call: TRBV20-1

cdr3_aa: CASSLISSMETQYF
cdr3_nt: TGCGCCAGCAGCTTGATCTCTAGCATGGAGACCCAGTACTTC
clone_size: many
j_call: TRBJ2-5
d_call: NA
v_call: TRBV5-1

cdr3_aa: CASKYFGSHEQYF
cdr3_nt: TGTGCCAGCAAGTATTTCGGGAGCCACGAGCAGTACTTC
clone_size: few
j_call: TRBJ2-7
d_call: NA
v_call: TRBV28

cdr3_aa: CASRNNGEDTQYF
cdr3_nt: TGTGCCAGCAGGAATAATGGGGAAGATACGCAGTATTTT
clone_size: NA
j_call: TRBJ2-3
d_call: NA
v_call: TRBV27

cdr3_aa: CASSSIWAGAETQYF
cdr3_nt: TGTGCCAGCAGTTCTATTTGGGCAGGGGCAGAGACCCAGTACTTC
clone_size: few
j_call: TRBJ2-5
d_call: NA
v_call: TRBV27

cdr3_aa: CASRMTGTSGKTDTQYF
cdr3_nt: TGTGCCAGCAGGATGACCGGGACTAGCGGGAAGACAGATACGCAGTATTTT
clone_size: many
j_call: TRBJ2-3
d_call: TRBD2
v_call: TRBV6-1

cdr3_aa: CASSRPGGQETQYF
cdr3_nt: TGTGCCAGCAGTCGTCCGGGGGGGCAAGAGACCCAGTACTTC
clone_size: few
j_call: TRBJ2-5
d_call: TRBD2
v_call: TRBV7-9

cdr3_aa: CSARDTSGGGYEQYF
cdr3_nt: TGCAGTGCTAGAGACACTAGCGGGGGGGGTTACGAGCAGTACTTC
clone_size: few
j_call: TRBJ2-7
d_call: TRBD2
v_call: TRBV20-1